A single sample gave rise to the 24 T cell receptor beta chains below, sequenced in a study of tumor and adjacent non-tumor tissue in lung cancer. Three rounds of nested PCR, following a modified ARM-PCR protocol, produced the TCRbeta library. Using its own MiXCR run on the multiplex PCR reads, TCRdb lists one record per CDR3 protein. Among 60,000 or so distinct CDR3 sequences listed, about 55% were seen once. This sample's RNA came from whole unsorted tissue. The normal lung tissue was taken more than 3 cm from the tumor edge. The source material was distant non-tumor lung tissue. All receptors derive from a man between 65 and 80 years old with non-small cell lung cancer.

This clonotype was seen a handful of times. Without the conserved terminal phenylalanine or tryptophan, this CDR3 likely stems from a read error. V usage is TRBV4-2 and J usage is TRBJ2-2; D possibly uses TRBD1 or TRBD2 (5 bases each). The CDR3 has 15 residues. Germline values: CDR1 LGHNA, CDR2 YNFKEQ. V was shortened by 4 bases and J by 2 bases, with 11 bases between the two germline ends. CDR3 loop: CASSRRDGNTGELFV. CDR3 bases: TGTGCCAGCAGCCGCCGGGACGGCAACACCGGGGAGCTGTTTGTT.

Points on this clonotype: No conserved phenylalanine or tryptophan ends this CDR3, so it is likely a read error. The rearrangement uses TRBV11-1 and TRBJ2-1, with TRBD1 matching 9 bases. CDR1 is SGHAT and CDR2 is FQDESV in the germline V gene (reference sequence). The CDR3 runs to 14 residues. The CDR3 loop reads CPSCPRTGVDEQFL. CDR3 nucleotides: TGTCCCAGTTGCCCCCGGACAGGGGTGGATGAGCAGTTCTTA.

This clonotype was detected a few times. The chain is built from TRBV27 and TRBJ2-7; D is perhaps TRBD1 (6 bases). V was clipped by 6 bases and J by 4 bases, with 16 bases between them. Germline V gene lookup returns CDR1 MNHEY and CDR2 SMNVEV (reference sequence). The length of the CDR3 is 14 residues. CDR3 region: CASRRRDTAYEQYF. The CDR3 DNA sequence: TGTGCCAGCAGACGCCGGGACACTGCTTACGAGCAGTACTTC.

The chain links TRBV29-1 to TRBJ1-3; 7 bases agree with TRBD1. From germline, CDR1 is SQVTM and CDR2 ANQGSEA. V lost 6 bases, J lost 4 bases, and 6 bases stayed unmatched. There are 13 residues in the CDR3. The CDR3 nucleotides read TGCAGCGTATCGTTGACAGGGGGAAACACCATATATTTT. Its translation: CSVSLTGGNTIYF.

This clonotype was detected a few times. The junction and the germline gene differ at one end; a read error may be behind it. This chain uses TRBV11-2 with TRBJ2-1; D is ambiguous. The CDR3 extends over 13 amino acids. Germline V CDR1 and CDR2: SGHAT, FQNNGV. In DNA form, the CDR3 reads TGTGCCAGCTGCTTCGTAGGAAGCAATGAGCAGTTCTTC. Translation gives CASCFVGSNEQFF.

On this clonotype itself: Germline and junction disagree at one end, which may indicate a read error. The V call is TRBV6-1, the J call TRBJ2-1; possibly TRBD1 or TRBD2 for D (5 bases each). The CDR3 runs to 15 residues. Germline CDR1 MNHNS, CDR2 SASEGT. The CDR3 nucleotides read TGTGTCAGCAGTGAAGACAGCGGTTCCTACAATGAGCAGTCCTTC. Translating it yields CVSSEDSGSYNEQSF.

In the case of this clonotype: The conserved final phenylalanine or tryptophan is absent from the CDR3, which likely points to a read error. V gene TRBV4-1 combines with J gene TRBJ1-2; D not certain. The CDR3 sequence is 17 residues long. The germline V gene encodes CDR1 MGHRA and CDR2 YSYEKL. CDR3: CASSPRGAESLNYDYTL. The CDR3 DNA follows: TGCGCCAGCAGCCCAAGAGGAGCAGAGTCCCTTAACTATGACTACACCTTG.

This clonotype came up many times. The chain uses TRBV4-1 and TRBJ2-7; D is ambiguous. The V end was cut by 0 bases, the J end by 0 bases, with 9 bases between. The CDR3 is made up of 15 amino acids. Germline V gives CDR1 MGHRA, CDR2 YSYEKL. CDR3 region: CASSQDSDNSYEQYF. The CDR3 DNA sequence: TGCGCCAGCAGCCAAGATAGTGACAACTCCTACGAGCAGTACTTC.

On this clonotype: The junction departs from the called germline gene at one end, perhaps through a read error. V gene TRBV29-1 combines with J gene TRBJ2-7, with D perhaps being TRBD1 or TRBD2 (5 bases each). The CDR3 totals 14 residues. Germline CDR1 reads SQVTM; CDR2 reads ANQGSEA. The CDR3 DNA reads as TGCAGCCTTGATACCAGGGACCCGCCCTACGAGCAGTACTTC. Translated: CSLDTRDPPYEQYF.

As for this clonotype: Mismatch with germline at one junction end may stem from a read error. The rearrangement joins TRBV6-1 to TRBJ2-7; possibly TRBD1 for D (5 bases). Germline V CDR1 and CDR2: MNHNS, SASEGT. CDR3 length: 14 residues. In nucleotides, the CDR3 is TGCGCCAGCAGACAAAACAGGCTTCCCTACGAGCAGTACTTC. Protein sequence: CASRQNRLPYEQYF.

Details on this clonotype: Since no conserved phenylalanine or tryptophan closes the CDR3, a read error is the likely cause. V gene TRBV20-1 combines with J gene TRBJ2-1, with TRBD2 identical over 9 bases. Germline V gene data show CDR1 as DFQATT and CDR2 as SNEGSKA (reference sequence). The CDR3 runs to 16 residues. J was trimmed by 7 bases and V by 5 bases; bases with no gene match: 15. DNA for the CDR3: TGCAGTGCTGCCCTAGTGGTAGCGGGAGTCAGGAATGAGCAGTTCTTG. Encoded protein: CSAALVVAGVRNEQFL.

There are many counts of this clonotype. This sequence joins TRBV4-1 and TRBJ1-4; D unresolved. The germline CDR1 and CDR2 sequences are MGHRA and YSYEKL. V was cut by 0 bases and J by 4 bases, with 12 bases left in between. The CDR3 runs to 16 residues. The CDR3 DNA follows: TGCGCCAGCAGCCAAGAGGCGACCGCGCGTAATGAAAAACTGTTTTTT. Translating it yields CASSQEATARNEKLFF.

Comments on this clonotype: This may stem from a read error, because a much larger clone lies one nucleotide away. CDR3: CAISDPGTGYERYF. The CDR3 DNA is TGTGCCATCAGTGACCCCGGGACAGGGTACGAGCGGTACTTC. This rearrangement joins TRBV10-3 to TRBJ2-7, with TRBD1 matching 9 bases. There are 14 residues in the CDR3. Germline V lookup: CDR1 ENHRY, CDR2 SYGVKD.

This clonotype was seen many times. The V gene is TRBV6-6, the J gene TRBJ2-7; 7 bases are shared with TRBD2. The CDR3 length is 14 residues. The trim removed 6 bases at V and 3 bases at J, leaving 8 bases unmatched. Germline V gene data show CDR1 as MNHNY and CDR2 as SVGAGI (reference sequence). Written as DNA, the CDR3 is TGTGCCAGCAGCCGGTCGGGCGGGAGCTACGAGCAGTACTTC. It is translated as CASSRSGGSYEQYF.

A note on this clonotype: One junction end disagrees with the germline gene, perhaps due to a read error. This sequence joins TRBV4-1 and TRBJ2-3, with a weak D call TRBD2 (6 bases). The CDR3 runs 16 residues. The germline V gene has CDR1 MGHRA and CDR2 YSYEKL. The CDR3 region has the DNA TGCGCCAACAGCCTGGCGGGATCCGGTGGCACAGATACGCAGTATTTT. Its protein product is CANSLAGSGGTDTQYF.

The chain joins TRBV11-2 to TRBJ2-1, with D perhaps TRBD2 (5 bases). The CDR3 is 15 residues long. Germline assignment: CDR1 SGHAT and CDR2 FQNNGV. Between the trimmed V and J ends, which lost 5 bases and 12 bases, there was a span of 23 bases. CDR3 in DNA: TGTGCCAGCAGCCGGATGTCCCAGAGCGGAGATGGGCAGTTCTTC. This encodes CASSRMSQSGDGQFF.

A remark on this clonotype: A much larger clone differs from this one at a single base, so this may be a read error. V gene TRBV30 combines with J gene TRBJ2-2; tentative D call: TRBD2 (6 bases). The V gene lost 4 bases and the J gene lost 7 bases, with 16 bases spanning the gap. This CDR3 is 14 amino acids long. Germline CDR1 is GTSNPN and CDR2 is SVGIG (reference sequence). The CDR3 region is CAWMGGHVGGELFF. The DNA for the CDR3 is TGTGCCTGGATGGGAGGACATGTTGGCGGGGAGCTGTTTTTT.

Worth noting for this clonotype: A much larger clone is a single base away; this may be a read error. Likely a read error: the CDR3 ends without its conserved phenylalanine or tryptophan. V is TRBV5-1 and J is TRBJ2-5; D is unresolved. V lost 1 base and J 5 bases, leaving 18 bases between the germline ends. The CDR3 is 16 amino acids. Germline CDR1 reads SGHRS; CDR2 reads YFSETQ. The CDR3 region is CASSLSGSQNGETQYL. CDR3 DNA sequence: TGCGCCAGCAGCTTGTCGGGCAGTCAAAACGGGGAGACCCAGTACTTA.

Comment on this clonotype: Germline and junction disagree at one end, which may indicate a read error. The chain employs TRBV10-3 and TRBJ2-1, with D possibly being TRBD1 (5 bases). Germline-derived CDR1 and CDR2 are ENHRY and SYGVKD. The CDR3 consists of 16 residues. CDR3 residues: CAIRESGAQGYDEQFF. CDR3 DNA sequence: TGTGCCATCAGAGAGTCGGGTGCCCAGGGCTACGACGAGCAGTTCTTC.

The V gene is TRBV7-2, the J gene TRBJ1-2, with D tentatively TRBD1 (5 bases). The CDR3 covers 16 residues. Per the germline V gene, CDR1 is SGHTA and CDR2 is FQGNSA. Deletions cut 4 bases from V and 7 bases from J, with 22 bases between. This CDR3 is CASSSPVGGRGCGYTF. The CDR3 DNA follows: TGTGCCAGCAGCTCCCCCGTGGGGGGTCGGGGCTGTGGCTACACCTTC.

With regard to this clonotype: Likely a read error: the CDR3 ends without its conserved phenylalanine or tryptophan. For the CDR3, the DNA is TGCAGCGCTCAGGGAGGTGTAATGAATGAGCAGTTCTTA. This translates into CSAQGGVMNEQFL. This chain links TRBV29-1 with TRBJ2-1, with D possibly matching TRBD2 (6 bases). V shed 7 bases and J shed 7 bases, with 17 bases lying between them. Germline-derived CDR1 and CDR2 are SQVTM and ANQGSEA. The CDR3 consists of 13 residues.

V is TRBV28 and J is TRBJ2-7; D gene unclear. This CDR3 is 13 amino acids long. Germline V CDR1 and CDR2: MDHEN, SYDVKM. With 3 bases removed from V and 2 bases from J, the gap between germline ends came to 8 bases. The CDR3 nucleotides read TGTGCCAGCAGTTTCGGCAGCCCCTACGAGCAGTACTTC. As protein: CASSFGSPYEQYF.

The V call is TRBV29-1, the J call TRBJ1-2; no clear D. V was pared by 1 base and J by 6 bases, with 24 bases between. Germline V lookup: CDR1 SQVTM, CDR2 ANQGSEA. This CDR3 contains 17 residues. As DNA, the CDR3 is TGCAGCGTTGAAGCGGGTAAAGGAACACCTCATCATGATGGCTACACCTTC. This translates into CSVEAGKGTPHHDGYTF.

The gene calls are TRBV28 and TRBJ2-7; possibly TRBD2 for D (5 bases). This CDR3 region has 15 residues. The V gene's germline CDR1 is MDHEN and CDR2 SYDVKM. Trimming left V 5 bases short and J 4 bases short, with 18 bases between. In DNA, the CDR3 is TGTGCCAGCAGTACGGGATGGACGAGCTCTTACGAGCAGTACTTC. This gives the protein CASSTGWTSSYEQYF. Combining the CDR3 with reference TRBV28 and TRBJ2-7 gives the whole variable domain DVKVTQSSRYLVKRTGEKVFLECVQDMDHENMFWYRQDPGLGLRLIYFSYDVKMKEKGDIPEGYSVSREKKERFSLILESASTNQTSMYLCASSTGWTSSYEQYFGPGTRLTVT.